Presented here are 9 T cell receptor beta chains from one specimen sequenced in a study of blood T cell repertoires in COVID-19 (dated by TCRdb to the early 2020s). Library preparation was by the immunoSEQ multiplex PCR assay. TCRdb provides this immuneACCESS table in a form limited to in-frame rearrangements. Some clones are lacking; in checked studies, under half of them reflect an unresolved V gene, and why the rest are absent is not known. The sample table contains fewer than 400,000 clones; only one count was recorded for 90% of them. The top ten constitute 3% to 5% of the sample. The sequenced sample consisted of PBMCs or T cells enriched from blood (not recorded which). The source of these receptors is a woman aged 25 to 45 who had been exposed to COVID-19.

This clone was seen once. CDR3 in DNA: TGCAGCGTTGCCCCAGCGGGGTCGGGCACAGATACGCAGTATTTT. Protein product: CSVAPAGSGTDTQYF. This chain uses TRBV29-1 with TRBJ2-3; 7 bases fit TRBD2. Germline V gene lookup returns CDR1 SQVTM and CDR2 ANQGSEA. V dropped 4 bases and J dropped 1; count of bases not matched to a gene: 8. The CDR3 is made up of 15 amino acids.

This CDR3 is CASSVEDRGYEKLFF. The CDR3 DNA reads TGTGCCAGCAGCGTGGAGGACAGGGGTTATGAAAAACTGTTTTTT. This chain uses TRBV9 with TRBJ1-4, with 9 bases fitting TRBD1. Per the germline V gene, CDR1 is SGDLS and CDR2 is YYNGEE. The CDR3 has 15 amino acids. V gave up 2 bases and J gave up 6 bases; unmatched junction bases: 5.

The chain is built from TRBV4-3 and TRBJ1-2; D perhaps matches TRBD1 (5 bases). This CDR3 contains 16 residues. CDR1 is LGHNA and CDR2 is YSLEER in the germline V gene. V lost 0 bases to trimming and J lost 0 bases, with 11 bases between them. The CDR3 DNA sequence: TGCGCCAGCAGCCAAGAAGTAGGGGCACCTAACTATGGCTACACCTTC. This gives the protein CASSQEVGAPNYGYTF.

The chain uses TRBV19 and TRBJ1-2; the match to TRBD1 covers 8 bases. Germline-derived CDR1 and CDR2 are LNHDA and SQIVND (reference sequence). The CDR3 consists of 16 residues. With V trimmed by 4 bases and J by 0 bases, 7 bases remained unmatched. CDR3: CASSTGGLPSNYGYTF. CDR3 bases: TGTGCCAGTAGTACAGGGGGCCTACCCTCTAACTATGGCTACACCTTC.

V usage is TRBV18 and J usage is TRBJ2-2, with D perhaps matching TRBD2 (6 bases). Germline CDR1 KGHSH, CDR2 LQKENI. The length of the CDR3 is 15 residues. V lost 3 bases and J lost 0, with 8 bases in between. The CDR3 here is CASSPAGPNTGELFF. The CDR3, as DNA: TGTGCCAGCTCACCCGCGGGGCCGAACACCGGGGAGCTGTTTTTT.

The J gene is TRBJ2-7, the V gene TRBV7-2, with D possibly matching TRBD2 (7 bases). Germline assignment: CDR1 SGHTA and CDR2 FQGNSA. Trimming removed 2 bases at V and 7 bases at J, with 18 bases between. The CDR3 contains 15 residues. In DNA, the CDR3 is TGTGCCAGCAGCTTATTTAGTGGGGGGGCCGGGGAGCAGTACTTC. Translation gives CASSLFSGGAGEQYF.

J is TRBJ1-1 and V is TRBV5-8, with D possibly TRBD1 on 6 matching bases. CDR3 length: 13 amino acids. Germline lookup yields CDR1 SGHTS and CDR2 YDEGEE. V was pared by 7 bases and J by 2 bases, with 12 bases between. The CDR3 DNA reads as TGTGCCAGCGGGGGACAAATTAACACTGAAGCTTTCTTT. It yields the protein CASGGQINTEAFF.

The gene calls are TRBV5-4 and TRBJ2-3; 12 bases map to TRBD2. In germline, CDR1 is SGHNT, CDR2 YYREEE (reference sequence). V shed 4 bases and J 0 bases; nucleotides not matched to a gene: 9. The CDR3 is made up of 18 amino acids. In DNA form, the CDR3 reads TGTGCCAGCAGCCGAGGACTAGCGGGGCCACCTAGCACAGATACGCAGTATTTT. It is translated as CASSRGLAGPPSTDTQYF.

This chain connects TRBV3-1 (or the pseudogene TRBV3-2) to TRBJ1-4, with TRBD1 matching over 9 bases. Germline CDR1 LGHDT, CDR2 YNNKEL (reference sequence). This CDR3 spans 16 amino acids. V dropped 5 bases and J dropped 1; count of bases not matched to a gene: 5. The CDR3 sequence: CASSSKDRGTNEKLFF. The CDR3 nucleotides are TGTGCCAGCAGCTCGAAGGACAGGGGAACTAATGAAAAACTGTTTTTT.